The 19 T cell receptor beta chains given below trace back to one sample, sequenced in a study of T cells in Graves' hyperthyroidism and ophthalmopathy. Amplified regions were TCR beta CDR3 sequences from RNA transcripts. First-round RT-PCR with HTBI primers amplified the TCR CDR3 region. MiXCR, applied by TCRdb to the multiplex PCR reads, yields one record per CDR3 protein. The data contain a few hundred thousand distinct CDR3 sequences, 17% of them singletons. What was sequenced was blood. The origin of the receptors is a woman aged 18-29 years with Graves' ophthalmopathy.

A word on this clonotype: One junction end disagrees with the germline gene, perhaps due to a read error. The V and J genes are TRBV6-1 and TRBJ1-1, with D unclear. The length of the CDR3 is 12 residues. The germline V gene encodes CDR1 MNHNS and CDR2 SASEGT. The CDR3 spells CASAGVNTEASF. As DNA, the CDR3 is TGTGCCAGCGCTGGAGTGAACACTGAAGCTTCCTTT.

At least ten counts were recorded for this clonotype. V usage is TRBV5-1 and J usage is TRBJ1-4; D not certain. Looked up from germline, CDR1 is SGHRS and CDR2 is YFSETQ. V shed 4 bases and J shed 0 bases, with 10 bases lying between them. CDR3 size: 15 residues. CDR3 region: CASSLTHATNEKLFF. As DNA, the CDR3 is TGCGCCAGCAGCCTGACGCACGCAACTAATGAAAAACTGTTTTTT. Variable domain in full (rest from reference TRBV5-1 and TRBJ1-4): KAGVTQTPRYLIKTRGQQVTLSCSPISGHRSVSWYQQTPGQGLQFLFEYFSETQRNKGNFPGRFSGRQFSNSRSEMNVSTLELGDSALYLCASSLTHATNEKLFFGSGTQLSVL.

This chain links TRBV2 with TRBJ1-6; unclear D gene. Trimming removed 8 bases from V and 4 bases from J, with 12 bases in between. Germline V CDR1 and CDR2: SNHLY, FYNNEI. The CDR3 totals 14 residues. CDR3 sequence reads: CASGPREYNSPLHF. As DNA, the CDR3 is TGTGCCAGCGGCCCCCGGGAGTATAATTCACCCCTCCACTTT.

This clonotype was counted a few times. The rearrangement joins TRBV5-6 to TRBJ2-2; possibly TRBD2 for D (6 bases). In germline, CDR1 is SGHDT, CDR2 YYEEEE. This CDR3 comprises 15 residues. The V end lost 0 bases, the J end lost 7 bases, and 13 bases lay between the germline ends. The CDR3 nucleotides are TGTGCCAGCAGCTTGGGGGGGACTGCCATCGGGGAGCTGTTTTTT. Translation gives CASSLGGTAIGELFF.

This clonotype was observed many times. The chain has TRBV28 and TRBJ1-2, with 7 positions matching TRBD1. The V segment lost 6 bases and the J segment 1 base; nucleotides outside the gene matches: 5. This CDR3 spans 14 amino acids. The germline V gene encodes CDR1 MDHEN and CDR2 SYDVKM. CDR3 sequence reads: CASSSGGDNYGYTF. CDR3 bases: TGTGCCAGCAGCTCAGGGGGGGATAACTATGGCTACACCTTC.

This clonotype showed up just a few times. This chain links TRBV7-9 with TRBJ1-3; D is possibly TRBD1 (5 bases). This CDR3 spans 16 amino acids. Looked up from germline, CDR1 is SEHNR and CDR2 is FQNEAQ (reference sequence). Between the trimmed V and J ends, which lost 0 bases and 4 bases, there was a span of 13 bases. This chain's CDR3 is CASSLAFGGDGNTIYF. CDR3 in DNA: TGTGCCAGCAGCTTAGCATTCGGCGGGGACGGAAACACCATATATTTT.

This clonotype was seen a few times. The rearrangement links TRBV5-1 to TRBJ1-6; no reliable D call. The CDR3 is made up of 16 amino acids. Germline lookup yields CDR1 SGHRS and CDR2 YFSETQ. Trimming left V 4 bases short and J 5 bases short, with 16 bases between. The CDR3 spells CASSPRGVGDNSPLHF. The CDR3 DNA reads TGCGCCAGCAGCCCCCGTGGGGTTGGGGATAATTCACCCCTCCACTTT.

This clonotype appeared many times. This chain uses TRBV20-1 with TRBJ2-7; D possibly matches TRBD1 or TRBD2 (5 bases each). Germline V lookup: CDR1 DFQATT, CDR2 SNEGSKA (reference sequence). V was clipped by 6 bases and J by 6 bases, with 27 bases between them. This CDR3 is 16 amino acids long. The CDR3 region is CSADWGMRLESAEQYF. For the CDR3, the DNA is TGCAGTGCCGACTGGGGGATGAGGCTAGAATCCGCCGAGCAGTACTTC.

The table lists this clonotype with many counts. CDR3 sequence: CASSPPGQPSYEQYF. The CDR3 nucleotides are TGTGCCAGCTCACCACCGGGACAGCCCTCCTACGAGCAGTACTTC. V and J are TRBV18 and TRBJ2-7, with 7 positions matching TRBD1. Germline lookup yields CDR1 KGHSH and CDR2 LQKENI. J gave up 0 bases and V 0 bases, and 2 bases lay outside the gene matches. The CDR3 consists of 15 residues.

This clonotype was observed at least ten times. The genes are TRBV2 and TRBJ2-1; D gene unclear. Germline loops: CDR1 SNHLY, CDR2 FYNNEI. The CDR3 contains 11 residues. V gave up 3 bases and J gave up 5 bases, with 2 bases separating them. The CDR3 region has the DNA TGTGCCAGCAGTGACCACAATGAGCAGTTCTTC. It encodes CASSDHNEQFF. The full variable domain, its missing parts supplied by reference TRBV2 and TRBJ2-1, is EPEVTQTPSHQVTQMGQEVILRCVPISNHLYFYWYRQILGQKVEFLVSFYNNEISEKSEIFDDQFSVERPDGSNFTLKIRSTKLEDSAMYFCASSDHNEQFFGPGTRLTVL.

This clonotype was detected many times. The chain joins TRBV7-3 to TRBJ2-3; possible D gene TRBD2, 7 bases. Trimming removed 5 bases at V and 3 bases at J, with 21 bases between. From germline, CDR1 is SGHTA and CDR2 FQGTGA. This CDR3 comprises 17 residues. CDR3 DNA sequence: TGTGCCAGCAGCCTCGTCGGAGGGGGGGCTAATACAGATACGCAGTATTTT. This encodes CASSLVGGGANTDTQYF.

This clonotype was recorded many times. V and J are TRBV2 and TRBJ1-6; the match to TRBD1 covers 9 bases. This CDR3 comprises 18 residues. V shed 6 bases and J 6 bases; nucleotides not matched to a gene: 15. Germline V gene lookup returns CDR1 SNHLY and CDR2 FYNNEI. In DNA form, the CDR3 reads TGTGCCAGCAGAGGGGACAGGGAAATAAGGACCTTTAATTCACCCCTCCACTTT. Its translation is CASRGDREIRTFNSPLHF.

This clonotype has a handful of counts. V gene TRBV27 combines with J gene TRBJ2-2; 11 bases are shared with TRBD2. CDR3 length: 15 amino acids. Germline V gives CDR1 MNHEY, CDR2 SMNVEV (reference sequence). J gave up 2 bases and V 10 bases, and 6 bases lay outside the gene matches. CDR3 sequence: CATKTSGDNTGELFF. The DNA of the CDR3 is TGTGCCACCAAGACTAGCGGGGATAACACCGGGGAGCTGTTTTTT.

Note on this clonotype: At one boundary the junction diverges from the germline segment, which might be a read error. V is TRBV7-2 and J is TRBJ2-3, with TRBD2 identical over 9 bases. This CDR3 is built from 16 residues. Germline-derived CDR1 and CDR2 are SGHTA and FQGNSA. For the CDR3, the DNA is TGTGCCAGCAGGTTAGCGGGGGTGACGGGCACAGATACGCAGTATTTT. The encoded protein is CASRLAGVTGTDTQYF.

The sample holds a few counts of this clonotype. A read error may explain this, as a much larger clone is one base away. DNA of the CDR3: TGTGCCAGTCAGCCTCGAAGGGGGGGCTGGTATAATTCACCCCCCCACTTT. Translated, it gives CASQPRRGGWYNSPPHF. The chain links TRBV28 to TRBJ1-6, with a tentative D call TRBD1 (6 bases). This CDR3 has 17 amino acids. The germline V gene has CDR1 MDHEN and CDR2 SYDVKM.

About this clonotype: With a much larger clone just one base away, this may be a read error. The V and J genes are TRBV6-1 and TRBJ2-7; tentative D call: TRBD2 (5 bases). Trimming pared 6 bases from V and 7 bases from J, leaving 19 bases between. Germline V gene data show CDR1 as MNHNS and CDR2 as SASEGT. The CDR3 is made up of 14 amino acids. The CDR3 nucleotides read TGTGCCAGCAGCCTTGGATCGGGGTTGAGTGAGCAGTACTTC. Protein: CASSLGSGLSEQYF.

This clonotype has a handful of counts. V usage is TRBV28 and J usage is TRBJ1-1; D not certain. Germline CDR1 and CDR2: MDHEN and SYDVKM. Trimming stripped 6 bases from V and 0 bases from J, with 11 bases between. This CDR3 is 14 amino acids long. The chain's CDR3 is CASSDRVVNTEAFF. CDR3 bases: TGTGCCAGCAGCGATCGGGTGGTGAACACTGAAGCTTTCTTT.

The CDR3 spells CAISEGRAPGETQYF. The DNA for the CDR3 is TGTGCCATCAGTGAGGGGAGGGCGCCGGGGGAGACCCAGTACTTC. This chain uses TRBV10-3 with TRBJ2-5; 7 nucleotides align to TRBD2. J gave up 5 bases and V 2 bases, and 8 bases lay outside the gene matches. The length of the CDR3 is 15 residues. Germline values: CDR1 ENHRY, CDR2 SYGVKD.

This clonotype was detected only a few times. This chain uses TRBV15 with TRBJ1-6, with D hard to call. V lost 2 bases and J lost 5, with 10 bases in between. CDR1 is LNHNV, CDR2 YYDKDF, per germline (reference sequence). This CDR3 region has 15 residues. DNA of the CDR3: TGTGCCACCAGCAGACAGAAATGGCATAATTCACCCCTCCACTTT. Its protein is CATSRQKWHNSPLHF.